This TCR beta chain was captured in a study of blood T cell repertoires in COVID-19. Across the study: Spain, Italy and the United States supplied samples that represented acute and convalescent COVID-19. The analysed material was cDNA or gDNA that came from T cells, B-cell-depleted T cells, or PBMCs.

V lost 0 bases and J lost 1; bases outside the gene matches: 3. The CDR3 spans 15 residues. Germline CDR1 reads SGHRS; CDR2 reads YFSETQ. Generated by immunoSEQ multiplex PCR, the TCRdb table keeps only in-frame clones and is missing some. The repertoire holds hundreds of thousands of clones, with roughly 90% as singletons. The V call is TRBV5-1, the J call TRBJ1-1; 7 nucleotides match TRBD1. Specimen: peripheral blood. The receptor's source is a woman aged 25 to 39 with active or convalescent COVID-19. The CDR3 loop is CASSLAGTENTEAFF. The CDR3 region has the DNA TGCGCCAGCAGCTTGGCCGGGACAGAGAACACTGAAGCTTTCTTT.